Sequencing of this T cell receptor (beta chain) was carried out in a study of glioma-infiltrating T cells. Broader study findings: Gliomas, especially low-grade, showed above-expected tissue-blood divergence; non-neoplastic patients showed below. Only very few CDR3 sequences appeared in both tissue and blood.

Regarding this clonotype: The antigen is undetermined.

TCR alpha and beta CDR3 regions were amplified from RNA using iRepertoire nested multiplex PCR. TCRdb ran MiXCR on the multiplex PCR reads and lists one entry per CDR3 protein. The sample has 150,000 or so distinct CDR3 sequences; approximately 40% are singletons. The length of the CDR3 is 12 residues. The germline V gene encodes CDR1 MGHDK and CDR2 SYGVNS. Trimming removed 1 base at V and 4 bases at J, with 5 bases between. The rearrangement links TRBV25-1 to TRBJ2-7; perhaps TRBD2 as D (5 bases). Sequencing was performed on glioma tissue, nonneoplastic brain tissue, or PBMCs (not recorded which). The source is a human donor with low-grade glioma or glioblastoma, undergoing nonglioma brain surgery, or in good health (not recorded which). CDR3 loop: CASSESGYEQYF. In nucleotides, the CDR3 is TGTGCCAGCAGTGAATCGGGATACGAGCAGTACTTC.